These 14 T cell receptor beta chains originate from one sample sequenced in a study of T-cell reconstitution after alpha-beta-depleted transplantation in children. Using unique molecular identifiers, the investigators prepared the TCRbeta library. TCRdb recomputed calls from the PCR reads with MiXCR, one row per CDR3 protein. The top ten clones hold just under 7.5% of a sample with about 290,000 distinct CDR3 sequences, 10% of them seen once. The sample was PBMCs, taken before TCRalphabeta/CD19-depleted stem cell transplant. The receptors were gathered from a boy under three years old with acute myeloid leukemia, due to receive a stem cell transplant.

About this clonotype: A much bigger clone sits one base away, suggesting this may be a read error. The chain combines TRBV7-2 with TRBJ2-5, with 7 bases identical to TRBD1. The trim removed 4 bases at V and 6 bases at J, leaving 5 bases unmatched. Germline V gives CDR1 SGHTA, CDR2 FQGNSA. The CDR3 is made up of 13 amino acids. The CDR3 loop reads CASSSDRRQTQYF. In nucleotides, the CDR3 is TGTGCCAGCAGCTCGGACAGGCGGCAGACCCAGTACTTC.

Worth noting for this clonotype: This may be a read error, as it is one base from a much larger clone. The chain employs TRBV28 and TRBJ2-7, with D perhaps matching TRBD1 (5 bases). Per germline, CDR1 MDHEN and CDR2 SYDVKM. This CDR3 is built from 14 residues. DNA for the CDR3: TGTGCCAGCAGTTTTGCAGGAAGGGGCTACGACCAGTACTTC. Translation gives CASSFAGRGYDQYF.

This clonotype has at least ten counts. The chain recombines TRBV7-3 with TRBJ2-2, with 9 bases lining up with TRBD1. CDR3 length: 17 residues. Trimming removed 1 base from V and 3 bases from J; junction bases left unmatched: 6. CDR1 and CDR2 (germline): SGHTA, FQGTGA. The chain's CDR3 is CASSLNPGQGYTGELFF. The CDR3 DNA follows: TGTGCCAGCAGCTTAAACCCTGGACAGGGGTACACCGGGGAGCTGTTTTTT.

This clonotype was counted at least ten times. The gene calls are TRBV5-1 and TRBJ2-2, with 9 nucleotides matching TRBD1. After removal of 2 bases from V and 4 bases from J, the junction contained 6 bases not matched to a gene. The germline CDR1 and CDR2 sequences are SGHRS and YFSETQ. The CDR3 spans 16 residues. The CDR3, as DNA: TGCGCCAGCAGCTTCTACAGGGGGCGCAGCACCGGGGAGCTGTTTTTT. Protein sequence: CASSFYRGRSTGELFF.

This clonotype was counted a few times. The V and J genes are TRBV10-2 and TRBJ2-3, with 7 bases lining up with TRBD1. Germline V gives CDR1 WSHSY, CDR2 SAAADI. The CDR3 is 14 residues long. Trimming removed 4 bases from V and 2 bases from J; junction bases left unmatched: 3. For the CDR3, the DNA is TGCGCCAGCAGTGTGGGGACAGTCACAGATACGCAGTATTTT. Encoded protein: CASSVGTVTDTQYF.

This clonotype appeared many times. The rearrangement links TRBV7-9 to TRBJ2-1; 8 bases fit TRBD2. The V and J ends lost 7 bases and 5 bases, in that order; junction bases with no gene match: 16. This CDR3 contains 17 residues. In germline, CDR1 is SEHNR, CDR2 FQNEAQ (reference sequence). CDR3 sequence reads: CASKTNIPAGDNNEQFF. CDR3 coding DNA: TGTGCCAGCAAAACAAACATACCAGCGGGAGACAACAATGAGCAGTTCTTC.

This chain uses TRBV7-2 with TRBJ2-2; possible D gene TRBD1, 5 bases. The V end lost 2 bases, the J end lost 4 bases, and 8 bases lay between the germline ends. Germline values: CDR1 SGHTA, CDR2 FQGNSA. CDR3 size: 14 residues. Written as DNA, the CDR3 is TGTGCCAGCAGCTTAAATCAGGGCACCGGGGAGCTGTTTTTT. Translating it yields CASSLNQGTGELFF.

V is TRBV5-1 and J is TRBJ2-6; 7 nucleotides match TRBD2. V lost 5 bases, J lost 0 bases, and 2 bases stayed unmatched. This CDR3 is built from 15 residues. CDR1 SGHRS and CDR2 YFSETQ come from the germline V gene. This chain's CDR3 is CASRGGNSGANVLTF. CDR3 DNA sequence: TGCGCCAGCAGGGGGGGGAACTCTGGGGCCAACGTCCTGACTTTC.

This clonotype was found many times. This chain connects TRBV6-5 to TRBJ1-1, with 7 bases lining up with TRBD1. The CDR3 spans 16 residues. V gave up 0 bases and J gave up 5 bases; unmatched junction bases: 9. Per the germline V gene, CDR1 is MNHEY and CDR2 is SVGAGI. The CDR3 loop reads CASSYSHYRGRTEAFF. In DNA form, the CDR3 reads TGTGCCAGCAGTTACTCCCACTACAGGGGTCGAACTGAAGCTTTCTTT.

This clonotype was picked up a small number of times. This chain joins TRBV11-2 and TRBJ2-5; 12 nucleotides agree with TRBD2. Unmatched junction bases numbered 16, after V lost 1 base and J lost 10 bases. The CDR3 has 18 amino acids. Germline CDR1 is SGHAT and CDR2 is FQNNGV. The CDR3 reads CASSLGRLAGAQKIGQYF. As DNA, the CDR3 is TGTGCCAGCAGCTTAGGCCGACTAGCGGGGGCCCAAAAGATAGGCCAGTACTTC.

This clonotype appeared a few times. The CDR3 DNA reads TGCAGTGCTAGGGGAGCGGGGGCGGCCCAGTACTTC. Translation: CSARGAGAAQYF. The gene calls are TRBV20-1 and TRBJ2-5; 8 bases are a match to TRBD2. V shed 3 bases and J 9 bases; nucleotides not matched to a gene: 6. The germline V gene encodes CDR1 DFQATT and CDR2 SNEGSKA (reference sequence). This CDR3 has 12 residues.

This chain uses TRBV20-1 with TRBJ2-3; tentatively, D is TRBD2 (7 bases). Per germline, CDR1 DFQATT and CDR2 SNEGSKA (reference sequence). V lost 5 bases and J 0 bases, leaving 18 bases between the germline ends. The CDR3 loop spans 16 amino acids. The CDR3 nucleotides are TGCAGTGCTGATAAGGGGGGGGTTTTTAGCACAGATACGCAGTATTTT. Residues: CSADKGGVFSTDTQYF.

This clonotype was detected many times. The V and J genes are TRBV7-6 and TRBJ2-7; 7 bases are a match to TRBD1. The CDR3 runs to 15 residues. Germline V CDR1 and CDR2: SGHVS, FNYEAQ. The junction had 7 bases not matched to a gene; V was cut back by 1 base and J by 4 bases. Here the CDR3 DNA reads TGTGCCAGCAGCTTAGGACCGGGACAGAAGTACGAGCAGTACTTC. Its protein is CASSLGPGQKYEQYF.

In this sample, this clonotype turned up many times. The chain combines TRBV9 with TRBJ2-7, with 9 bases that match TRBD2. CDR1 and CDR2 (germline): SGDLS, YYNGEE. V was pared by 0 bases and J by 7 bases, with 8 bases of the junction left unmatched. This CDR3 is 15 amino acids long. CDR3 DNA: TGTGCCAGCAGCGTAGGGGATAGCGGGGGCTTGGAGCAGTACTTC. Translated: CASSVGDSGGLEQYF.